These 10 T cell receptor beta chains originate from one sample sequenced in a study of T cell clonality in common variable immunodeficiency. TCRdb's copy holds only in-frame clones and misses some; the assay was immunoSEQ multiplex PCR. Captured here are about 64,000 clones, none seen once; the top ten comprise about 1.5%. Material: peripheral blood mononuclear cells. These receptor sequences come from a person aged 18 to 75 in good health.

This clone was counted at least ten times. The read is 3 residues too short to cover the CDR3 end, so that end is filled in from the germline J gene. V usage is TRBV6-2 or TRBV6-3 and J usage is TRBJ2-2, with no clear D. This CDR3 is 11 amino acids long. The V and J ends lost 5 bases and 5 bases respectively, with 3 bases between them. Germline V gene data show CDR1 as MNHEY and CDR2 as SVGEGT. CDR3 region: CASSHTGELFF. The CDR3 bases that were read are TGTGCCAGCAGTCATACCGGGGAG.

For this clone: The observed sequence ends 3 residues before the CDR3 terminus, with the missing tail filled in from the germline J gene. The V and J genes are TRBV18 and TRBJ2-7; TRBD2 matches 7 bases. CDR3 length: 16 amino acids. The germline V gene encodes CDR1 KGHSH and CDR2 LQKENI. V lost 2 bases, J lost 2 bases, and 9 bases stayed unmatched. The sequenced part of the CDR3 DNA is TGTGCCAGCTCACCAAGGGTGACAGCGGGACCCTACGAG. This gives the protein CASSPRVTAGPYE. The entire CDR3 reads CASSPRVTAGPYEQYF.

This clone was found many times. The observed sequence ends 3 residues before the CDR3 terminus, with the missing tail filled in from the germline J gene. The rearrangement joins TRBV5-1 to TRBJ2-4; 12 nucleotides align to TRBD2. The ends lost 4 bases at V and 0 bases at J; junction bases unmatched: 14. The CDR3 contains 20 residues. The germline V gene has CDR1 SGHRS and CDR2 YFSETQ. The DNA read from the CDR3 is TGCGCCAGCAGCCGACTACCGGGACTAGCGGGCGCCGTAGCCAAAAACATT. Translation: CASSRLPGLAGAVAKNI. The whole CDR3 protein is CASSRLPGLAGAVAKNIQYF.

At least ten counts were recorded for this clone. Coverage ceases 3 residues before the CDR3 finishes, and the germline J gene fills in the end. The V call is TRBV19, the J call TRBJ1-2, with a possible D match to TRBD1 (5 bases). V dropped 3 bases and J dropped 4 bases, with 21 bases sitting between them. The CDR3 is 17 residues long. Germline lookup yields CDR1 LNHDA and CDR2 SQIVND (reference sequence). The CDR3 here is CASSIYFLGQGSYGYTF. The CDR3 DNA, read in part, is TGTGCCAGTAGTATCTACTTTTTGGGTCAGGGATCCTATGGC. Using reference TRBV19 and TRBJ1-2 for the parts outside the CDR3, the full variable domain is DGGITQSPKYLFRKEGQNVTLSCEQNLNHDAMYWYRQDPGQGLRLIYYSQIVNDFQKGDIAEGYSVSREKKESFPLTVTSAQKNPTAFYLCASSIYFLGQGSYGYTFGSGTRLTVV.

To note about this clone: The read ends 3 residues early relative to the CDR3; the germline J gene fills the gap. The V gene is TRBV20-1, the J gene TRBJ1-2; 9 nucleotides agree with TRBD1. The germline V gene encodes CDR1 DFQATT and CDR2 SNEGSKA (reference sequence). The J segment lost 5 bases and the V segment lost 6 bases, leaving 13 bases of the junction unmatched. The CDR3 contains 15 residues. The CDR3 loop is CSAPGQGFFDYGYTF. The sequenced CDR3 bases are TGCAGTGCCCCGGGACAGGGCTTTTTCGATTATGGC.

This clone has a count of ten or more. The read halts 3 residues ahead of the CDR3 end, with the missing end drawn from the germline J gene. The J gene is TRBJ1-5, the V gene TRBV19, with 10 bases lining up with TRBD1. Looked up from germline, CDR1 is LNHDA and CDR2 is SQIVND (reference sequence). J lost 4 bases, V lost 10 bases, and 10 bases had no gene match. The CDR3 is made up of 15 amino acids. Partial CDR3 DNA: TGTGCCACAACCCCGGGACAGGGGCCGAATCAGCCC. Protein product: CATTPGQGPNQP. The entire CDR3 protein reads CATTPGQGPNQPQHF.

There are many counts of this clone. The read finishes 3 residues shy of the CDR3 end, and the germline J gene is used to complete it. This rearrangement joins TRBV10-3 to TRBJ1-3, with 7 bases matching TRBD1. CDR1 ENHRY and CDR2 SYGVKD come from the germline V gene. The CDR3 loop spans 17 amino acids. J lost 0 bases, V lost 3 bases, and 8 bases had no gene match. Incomplete CDR3 DNA: TGTGCCATCAGTGACCCCACAGGGGCCAACTCTGGAAACACC. Protein product: CAISDPTGANSGNT. The whole CDR3 sequence reads CAISDPTGANSGNTIYF.

This clone showed up many times. With the read ending 3 residues before the CDR3 end, the germline J gene is used to fill in that end. The genes are TRBV7-9 and TRBJ1-2; unclear D gene. The V gene lost 5 bases and the J gene lost 4 bases, with 14 bases spanning the gap. This CDR3 has 14 residues. CDR1 and CDR2 (germline): SEHNR, FQNEAQ (reference sequence). The CDR3 loop reads CASSQFTVGYGYTF. The sequenced CDR3 bases are TGTGCCAGCAGCCAGTTCACAGTTGGCTATGGC.

This clone has ten or more counts. Read coverage stops 3 residues before the CDR3 terminus; the germline J gene supplies the remainder. J is TRBJ2-7 and V is TRBV10-3, with 7 bases identical to TRBD1. The germline V gene encodes CDR1 ENHRY and CDR2 SYGVKD. V lost 0 bases, J lost 0 bases, and 5 bases stayed unmatched. The CDR3 runs to 16 residues. This chain's CDR3 is CAISESRGGVSYEQYF. Partial CDR3 DNA: TGTGCCATCAGTGAGTCTAGAGGGGGCGTCTCCTACGAG.

This clone was seen many times. The read gets to within 3 residues of the CDR3 end, and the germline J gene fills in the rest. The gene calls are TRBV20-1 and TRBJ2-7; 7 nucleotides agree with TRBD1. J lost 4 bases, V lost 4 bases, and 10 bases had no gene match. The CDR3 spans 14 residues. The germline CDR1 and CDR2 sequences are DFQATT and SNEGSKA (reference sequence). CDR3 bases read: TGCAGTGCTACAGACCCAGGGGGACCTTACGAG. Its translation: CSATDPGGPYE. The whole CDR3 sequence reads CSATDPGGPYEQYF.